The 13 T cell receptor beta chains reported below all come from one sample, sequenced in a study of control samples from healthy donors and cancer patients. Here immunoSEQ multiplex PCR was the method, and the copy in TCRdb shows in-frame clones only, minus some. The sample shows 50,000 or so clones, around 80% of them seen only once. The sequenced sample consisted of blood. The receptor set was obtained from a man aged 65-85 years in good health.

The genes are TRBV18 and TRBJ2-2; a possible D gene is TRBD1 (7 bases). The CDR3 contains 15 residues. The V and J ends lost 0 bases and 5 bases respectively, with 10 bases between them. Germline values: CDR1 KGHSH, CDR2 LQKENI. CDR3: CASSPPQGGTGELFF. CDR3 in DNA: TGTGCCAGCTCACCACCGCAGGGGGGAACCGGGGAGCTGTTTTTT.

This chain uses TRBV7-2 with TRBJ2-3, with D unresolved. The germline V gene encodes CDR1 SGHTA and CDR2 FQGNSA. The V end lost 1 base, the J end lost 2 bases, and 4 bases lay between the germline ends. The CDR3 totals 13 residues. CDR3 amino acids: CASSLGYTDTQYF. The CDR3, as DNA: TGTGCCAGCAGCTTAGGGTACACAGATACGCAGTATTTT.

V is TRBV6-2 or TRBV6-3 and J is TRBJ1-1; D uncertain. CDR3 length: 12 amino acids. The ends were cut back, 4 bases at V and 8 bases at J, with 11 bases in the middle. From germline, CDR1 is MNHEY and CDR2 SVGEGT. For the CDR3, the DNA is TGTGCCAGCAGTTCCTCAACCCCCGAAGCTTTCTTT. This encodes CASSSSTPEAFF.

The chain combines TRBV6-2 or TRBV6-3 with TRBJ2-2, with D possibly matching TRBD1 (5 bases). Germline V CDR1 and CDR2: MNHEY, SVGEGT. The CDR3 has 15 amino acids. Deletions cut 5 bases from V and 5 bases from J, with 15 bases between. CDR3 protein: CASSGPQGPTGELFF. Written as DNA, the CDR3 is TGTGCCAGCAGTGGACCCCAGGGTCCAACCGGGGAGCTGTTTTTT.

About this clone: At the DNA level, this CDR3 is encoded by other sequences in the same sample as well. The gene calls are TRBV5-1 and TRBJ2-3; D is possibly TRBD1 (5 bases). Looked up from germline, CDR1 is SGHRS and CDR2 is YFSETQ. Trimming removed 3 bases from V and 7 bases from J, with 9 bases in between. The CDR3 contains 12 residues. CDR3 bases: TGCGCCAGCAGCTCAGACAGTTATACGCAGTATTTT. This translates into CASSSDSYTQYF.

This chain links TRBV24-1 with TRBJ2-3, with D tentatively TRBD2 (5 bases). This CDR3 comprises 19 residues. Germline V gene sequence: CDR1 KGHDR, CDR2 SFDVKD. V lost 4 bases and J 2 bases, leaving 24 bases between the germline ends. The CDR3 DNA is TGTGCCACCAGTGACCCGTTGGCCCCCCCTGGACTCCCCACAGATACGCAGTATTTT. It yields the protein CATSDPLAPPGLPTDTQYF.

The chain employs TRBV7-5 and TRBJ1-5; the table's D call of TRBD1 was not tested on the DNA. TRBV7-5 represents a pseudogene. This CDR3 is built from 15 residues. CDR3 residues: CARSLGQGNGQPQHF. CDR3 bases: TGTGCCAGAAGTTTAGGACAGGGGAATGGTCAGCCCCAGCATTTT.

CDR3 residues: CASSSRTSGYEQYF. The CDR3, as DNA: TGTGCCAGCAGCTCCAGGACTAGCGGATACGAGCAGTACTTC. The rearrangement links TRBV11-3 to TRBJ2-7, with TRBD2 matching 10 bases. Per the germline V gene, CDR1 is SGHNT and CDR2 is YENEEA. The CDR3 is 14 amino acids. V lost 4 bases to trimming and J lost 4 bases; unmatched junction nucleotides: 4. Looking up the rest from reference TRBV11-3 and TRBJ2-7 gives the full variable domain: EAGVVQSPRYKIIEKKQPVAFWCNPISGHNTLYWYLQNLGQGPELLIRYENEEAVDDSQLPKDRFSAERLKGVDSTLKIQPAELGDSAVYLCASSSRTSGYEQYFGPGTRLTVT.

This clone occurred a few times. The chain employs TRBV27 and TRBJ2-3; D is perhaps TRBD1 or TRBD2 (5 bases each). CDR1 is MNHEY, CDR2 SMNVEV, per germline (reference sequence). This CDR3 is built from 17 residues. V dropped 5 bases and J dropped 6 bases, with 24 bases sitting between them. DNA for the CDR3: TGTGCCAGCAGTCCCCTCCCCCGCGGGCCCTCAGGGGATACGCAGTATTTT. Protein sequence: CASSPLPRGPSGDTQYF.

This rearrangement joins TRBV27 to TRBJ1-1; 12 nucleotides align to TRBD1. Germline CDR1 MNHEY, CDR2 SMNVEV (reference sequence). The CDR3 loop spans 14 amino acids. V shed 6 bases and J 8 bases; nucleotides not matched to a gene: 7. CDR3 sequence (DNA): TGTGCCAGCAGCTCGGGACAGGGGGCATTCGAAGCTTTCTTT. As protein: CASSSGQGAFEAFF.

The chain is built from TRBV28 and TRBJ1-6, with D perhaps TRBD1 (5 bases). V dropped 4 bases and J dropped 8 bases, with 12 bases sitting between them. Germline V gene lookup returns CDR1 MDHEN and CDR2 SYDVKM. The CDR3 runs to 14 residues. The CDR3 region is CASSSGQGDSPLHF. In nucleotides, the CDR3 is TGTGCCAGCAGTTCTGGTCAGGGAGATTCACCCCTCCACTTT.

The chain employs TRBV27 and TRBJ2-1; D gene unclear. The CDR3 extends over 12 amino acids. Germline CDR1 MNHEY, CDR2 SMNVEV (reference sequence). V lost 4 bases to trimming and J lost 7 bases, with 8 bases between them. CDR3 nucleotides: TGTGCCAGCAGTTCCGCTACGAATGAGCAGTTCTTC. Protein product: CASSSATNEQFF.

The chain employs TRBV20-1 and TRBJ1-1, with D possibly being TRBD1 (6 bases). The CDR3 is 11 amino acids. Germline V lookup: CDR1 DFQATT, CDR2 SNEGSKA (reference sequence). The V end lost 3 bases, the J end lost 11 bases, and 13 bases lay between the germline ends. CDR3 sequence (DNA): TGCAGTGCTAGCCCCAGGGGTGGGGCTTTCTTT. Its protein product is CSASPRGGAFF.